This T cell receptor beta chain derives from a study of blood T cell repertoires in COVID-19. As for the study in general: Nucleic acid was either cDNA or gDNA, and it came from T cells, B-cell-depleted T cells, or PBMCs.

Authors' processing steps: Using reference gene primer amplification, nucleated cell counts were estimated. This table comes from immunoSEQ multiplex PCR, and its TCRdb copy is limited to in-frame clones, with some not included. D and trimming come from the DNA, and the V and J calls and clone size come from that table. The sample lists roughly 190,000 clones, around four fifths occurring once. V dropped 3 bases and J dropped 4; count of bases not matched to a gene: 3. Germline CDR1 and CDR2: MNHEY and SMNVEV (reference sequence). The CDR3 has 14 residues. The Seattle patients joined while their infection was active and were tracked longitudinally afterward.

The rearrangement uses TRBV27 and TRBJ1-5; 7 nucleotides match TRBD1. Specimen: peripheral blood. The receptor comes from a woman in her 70s with COVID-19, enrolled during active disease. The CDR3 here is CASSFSQGNQPQHF. The CDR3 bases are TGTGCCAGCAGTTTTTCACAGGGGAATCAGCCCCAGCATTTT.